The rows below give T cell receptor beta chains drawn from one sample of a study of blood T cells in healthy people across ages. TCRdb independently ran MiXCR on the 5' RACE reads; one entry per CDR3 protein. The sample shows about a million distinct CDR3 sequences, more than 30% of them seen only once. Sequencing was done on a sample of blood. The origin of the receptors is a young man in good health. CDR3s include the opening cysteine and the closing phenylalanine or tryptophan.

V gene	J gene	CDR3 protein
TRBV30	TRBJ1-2	CAWSVPGRDGYTF
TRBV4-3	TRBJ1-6	CASSLEQGANNSPLHF
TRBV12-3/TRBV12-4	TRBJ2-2	CASSLGISTGELFF
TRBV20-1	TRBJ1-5	CSVDRRNQPQHF
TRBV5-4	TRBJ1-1	CASSAGTPEAFF
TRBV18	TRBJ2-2	CASSPPKSKNTGELFF
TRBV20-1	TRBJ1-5	CSATAPGSQPQHF
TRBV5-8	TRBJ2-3	CASSLEGVGGDTQYF
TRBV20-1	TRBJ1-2	CSARVSGIYGYTF
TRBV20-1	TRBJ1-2	CSAFKAAYGYTF
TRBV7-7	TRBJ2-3	CASSLDVTTDTQYF
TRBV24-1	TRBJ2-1	CAIGSWTEQFF
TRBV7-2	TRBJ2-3	CASSTRASGRADTQYF
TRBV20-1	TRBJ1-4	CSARTVTKGEKLFF
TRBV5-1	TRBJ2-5	CTSSLSHEETQYF
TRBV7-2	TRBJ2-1	CASSLAANNEQFF
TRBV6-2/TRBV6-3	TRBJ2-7	CASSDGPGGIQYF
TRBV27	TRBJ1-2	CASNPVGTMKYGYTF
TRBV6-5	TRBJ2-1	CASRGGGFTYNEQFF
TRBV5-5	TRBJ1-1	CASSFNRGNTEAFF
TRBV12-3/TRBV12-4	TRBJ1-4	CASTLGTVDNEKLFF
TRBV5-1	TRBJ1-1	CASSSPKGSGEAFF
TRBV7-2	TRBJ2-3	CASSFFAGGFSTDTQYF
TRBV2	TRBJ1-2	CASIRTGSYGYTF
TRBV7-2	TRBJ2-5	CASSLEGLSETQYF
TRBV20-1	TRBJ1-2	CSARDSYGYTF
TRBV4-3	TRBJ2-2	CASSQEKGGTGELFF
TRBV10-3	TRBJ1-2	CAIRTEQGANYGYTF
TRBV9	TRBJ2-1	CASSVGGLGNELFF
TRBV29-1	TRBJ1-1	CSVEAPRVRGTEAFF
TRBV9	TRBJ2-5	CAGSSTGTSGGETQYF